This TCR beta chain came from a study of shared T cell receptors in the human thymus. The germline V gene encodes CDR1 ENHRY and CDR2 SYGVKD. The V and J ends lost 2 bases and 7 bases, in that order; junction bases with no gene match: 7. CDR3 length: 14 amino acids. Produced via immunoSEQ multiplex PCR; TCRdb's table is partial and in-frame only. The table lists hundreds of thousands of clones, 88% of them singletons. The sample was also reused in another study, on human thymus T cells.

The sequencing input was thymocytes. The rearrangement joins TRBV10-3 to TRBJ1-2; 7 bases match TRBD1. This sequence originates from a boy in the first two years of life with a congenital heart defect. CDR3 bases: TGTGCCATCAGTGAGGACGGACAGGCGATTGGCTACACCTTC. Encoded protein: CAISEDGQAIGYTF.